The 24 T cell receptor beta chains in this list originate from one sample, sequenced in a study of regulatory T cells in long-lasting Graves disease. Library construction for TCR beta used iRepertoire HTBI primers and Arm-PCR of CDR3 regions. TCRdb re-analysed the multiplex PCR reads in MiXCR, keeping a single row per CDR3 protein. The table records over 300,000 distinct CDR3 sequences, around 15% of them present only once. Sample time point: newly diagnosed GD, antithyroid drugs for less than 3 months. After RNA was extracted from PBMCs, the TCR library was made from it. The starting material was peripheral blood mononuclear cells (PBMCs), obtained at new diagnosis, from a patient treated with antithyroid drugs. The source of these receptors is a female donor with Graves disease.

This clonotype was detected ten times or more. This chain connects TRBV7-6 to TRBJ1-1; D possibly corresponds to TRBD1 (6 bases). The CDR3 totals 12 residues. The germline V gene encodes CDR1 SGHVS and CDR2 FNYEAQ. V was shortened by 8 bases and J by 1 base, with 8 bases between the two germline ends. The CDR3 reads CASGGGNTEAFF. CDR3 in DNA: TGTGCCAGCGGGGGCGGGAACACTGAAGCTTTCTTT.

This clonotype appeared many times. This chain uses TRBV30 with TRBJ2-4; TRBD1 might be the D (6 bases). This CDR3 region has 13 residues. The germline gives CDR1 GTSNPN, CDR2 SVGIG (reference sequence). Trimming removed 5 bases at V and 7 bases at J, with 15 bases between. In nucleotides, the CDR3 is TGTGCCTGGGACAGGCATGGGGGTAACATTCAGTACTTC. Its translation: CAWDRHGGNIQYF.

This clonotype was detected many times. The chain carries TRBV24-1 and TRBJ2-1, with 7 bases aligning to TRBD2. The V segment lost 10 bases and the J segment 5 bases; nucleotides outside the gene matches: 13. Germline V gives CDR1 KGHDR, CDR2 SFDVKD. The CDR3 has 15 residues. The CDR3 DNA sequence: TGTGCCACAGCAGTAGGGCTAGCGGAACACAATGAGCAGTTCTTC. Translating gives CATAVGLAEHNEQFF.

About this clonotype itself: With a far larger clone one base away, a read error is the likely cause. The chain uses TRBV11-2 and TRBJ1-1; D uncertain. This CDR3 is 12 amino acids long. In germline, CDR1 is SGHAT, CDR2 FQNNGV. The CDR3 is CASSPINTEALF. The CDR3 coding sequence is TGTGCCAGCAGCCCCATTAACACTGAAGCTCTCTTT.

This clonotype was counted only a few times. The gene calls are TRBV27 and TRBJ2-3; possibly TRBD1 for D (6 bases). The V gene's germline CDR1 is MNHEY and CDR2 SMNVEV (reference sequence). CDR3 length equals 18 residues. The V and J ends lost 5 bases and 4 bases respectively, with 25 bases between them. CDR3 residues: CASSGKPQGEGRADTQYF. DNA of the CDR3: TGTGCCAGCAGTGGGAAACCACAGGGAGAGGGCCGCGCAGATACGCAGTATTTT.

This clonotype was found a few times. The chain joins TRBV7-2 to TRBJ2-7; 9 bases are shared with TRBD1. The trim removed 5 bases at V and 5 bases at J, leaving 7 bases unmatched. The germline V gene encodes CDR1 SGHTA and CDR2 FQGNSA. CDR3 length equals 14 residues. CDR3 in DNA: TGTGCCAGCAGCGGGGGACAGGGTCGCGACGAGCAGTACTTC. This translates into CASSGGQGRDEQYF.

This clonotype showed up many times. V is TRBV7-8 and J is TRBJ2-2; TRBD2 matches 7 bases. The CDR3 contains 19 residues. Germline V lookup: CDR1 SGHVS, CDR2 FQNEAQ. V gave up 1 base and J gave up 1 base; unmatched junction bases: 12. DNA for the CDR3: TGTGCCAGCAGCTTAGTCCGTAGCGGGCGACTTCAGAACACCGGGGAGCTGTTTTTT. Amino acid sequence: CASSLVRSGRLQNTGELFF.

The chain carries TRBV6-1 and TRBJ2-2, with 9 bases aligning to TRBD1. Looked up from germline, CDR1 is MNHNS and CDR2 is SASEGT. The CDR3 covers 16 residues. The V and J ends lost 2 bases and 2 bases, in that order; junction bases with no gene match: 3. The CDR3 spells CASSEPGQGNTGELFF. CDR3 coding DNA: TGTGCCAGCAGTGAACCGGGACAGGGAAACACCGGGGAGCTGTTTTTT.

In this sample, this clonotype turned up many times. The chain has TRBV12-3 or TRBV12-4 and TRBJ2-7; weak D call: TRBD1 (6 bases). The CDR3 extends over 14 amino acids. V was trimmed by 3 bases and J by 0 bases, leaving 9 bases between them. The CDR3 loop reads CASSFGQNSYEQYF. In DNA, the CDR3 is TGTGCCAGCAGTTTTGGACAGAACTCCTACGAGCAGTACTTC.

This clonotype occurred many times. V usage is TRBV5-6 and J usage is TRBJ1-2; 9 positions match TRBD1. J was trimmed by 10 bases and V by 2 bases; bases with no gene match: 3. The CDR3 spans 12 residues. The germline V gene has CDR1 SGHDT and CDR2 YYEEEE. CDR3 amino acids: CASSLQGASYTF. DNA for the CDR3: TGTGCCAGCAGCTTACAGGGGGCCTCCTACACCTTC.

V and J are TRBV6-5 and TRBJ2-6; tentative D call: TRBD2 (6 bases). The V end lost 2 bases, the J end lost 0 bases, and 14 bases lay between the germline ends. The CDR3 loop spans 18 amino acids. CDR1 and CDR2 from the germline V gene are MNHEY and SVGAGI. The CDR3 loop reads CASSYRDLEGSGANVLTF. Here the CDR3 DNA reads TGTGCCAGCAGTTACCGGGACTTAGAGGGCTCTGGGGCCAACGTCCTGACTTTC.

The chain couples TRBV2 to TRBJ2-2; TRBD1 matches at 10 bases. This CDR3 has 16 residues. Germline V gene sequence: CDR1 SNHLY, CDR2 FYNNEI. V shed 5 bases, J shed 6 bases, and the junction held 9 bases outside the gene matches. CDR3 in amino acids: CASSPGGTGVSGELFF. The CDR3 DNA follows: TGTGCCAGCAGTCCTGGCGGGACAGGGGTGTCCGGGGAGCTGTTTTTT.

In its sample, this clonotype was seen many times. CDR3 in amino acids: CASSLTMRGVGGTEAFF. The CDR3 nucleotides read TGTGCCAGCAGCTTAACGATGAGAGGGGTCGGAGGCACTGAAGCTTTCTTT. The rearrangement links TRBV7-3 to TRBJ1-1; the D gene is possibly TRBD1 (5 bases). CDR3 length: 17 amino acids. V was shortened by 0 bases and J by 4 bases, with 18 bases between the two germline ends. The germline V gene encodes CDR1 SGHTA and CDR2 FQGTGA.

This clonotype was seen a few times. The CDR3 here is CSAIGQGWSGYTF. DNA for the CDR3: TGCAGTGCTATAGGACAGGGGTGGTCTGGCTACACCTTC. The V call is TRBV20-1, the J call TRBJ1-2, with 9 bases that match TRBD1. From germline, CDR1 is DFQATT and CDR2 SNEGSKA (reference sequence). CDR3 length: 13 amino acids. V lost 4 bases and J lost 7; bases outside the gene matches: 7.

This clonotype was detected many times. This chain links TRBV29-1 with TRBJ2-7; no firm D call. The V gene's germline CDR1 is SQVTM and CDR2 ANQGSEA. This CDR3 contains 15 residues. V lost 6 bases to trimming and J lost 4 bases, with 22 bases between them. DNA of the CDR3: TGCAGCGTGCCGGGCTCCCTCGGACCAGGTTACGAGCAGTACTTC. It encodes CSVPGSLGPGYEQYF.

V gene TRBV12-3 or TRBV12-4 combines with J gene TRBJ2-2; D may be TRBD2 (5 bases). This CDR3 is 10 amino acids long. The CDR3 DNA reads TGTGCGGTCGGGGCCGGGGAGCTGTTTTTT. This encodes CAVGAGELFF.

This clonotype was detected ten times or more. J is TRBJ2-1 and V is TRBV20-1, with 7 nucleotides matching TRBD2. Per the germline V gene, CDR1 is DFQATT and CDR2 is SNEGSKA (reference sequence). With V trimmed by 1 base and J by 4 bases, 4 bases remained unmatched. The CDR3 totals 14 residues. The CDR3 sequence: CSARGGGSYNEQFF. CDR3 in DNA: TGCAGTGCTAGAGGGGGGGGTTCGTACAATGAGCAGTTCTTC.

This clonotype was counted at least ten times. The chain joins TRBV11-2 to TRBJ1-1, with D unresolved. Between the trimmed V and J ends, which lost 5 bases and 4 bases, there was a span of 11 bases. The CDR3 spans 13 residues. Germline V lookup: CDR1 SGHAT, CDR2 FQNNGV. The CDR3 sequence is CASSPTRATEAFF. In DNA, the CDR3 is TGTGCCAGCAGCCCGACGAGAGCCACTGAAGCTTTCTTT.

This clonotype appeared a few times. This clone may be a read error of a much larger clone one base away. CDR3 bases: TGTGCCAGCATGGGGGGGGTGAGTCAGCCCCAGCATTTT. This gives the protein CASMGGVSQPQHF. The genes are TRBV6-2 or TRBV6-3 and TRBJ1-5, with D maybe TRBD1 (5 bases). The length of the CDR3 is 13 residues. The V end lost 7 bases, the J end lost 6 bases, and 13 bases lay between the germline ends. Germline loops: CDR1 MNHEY, CDR2 SVGEGT.

The genes are TRBV14 and TRBJ2-1; 11 bases align to TRBD2. The CDR3 spans 17 residues. Trimming at V came to 1 base and at J to 6 bases, leaving 8 bases not matched to a gene. Germline CDR1 is SGHDN and CDR2 is FVKESK. CDR3 nucleotides: TGTGCCAGCAGCCAAGGAGGCTCACTAGCGGGGGTCAATGAGCAGTTCTTC. It is translated as CASSQGGSLAGVNEQFF.

The chain joins TRBV12-3 or TRBV12-4 to TRBJ2-5; 7 bases align to TRBD1. The CDR3 totals 15 residues. Germline trimming cut 5 bases from V and 4 bases from J; bases unmatched to any gene: 10. The DNA of the CDR3 is TGTGCCAGCAGTATTTCGACAGGGTTGGGAGAGACCCAGTACTTC. It translates to CASSISTGLGETQYF.

This clonotype has just one count. A far bigger clonotype differs at one base, so this is likely a read error. V and J are TRBV12-3 or TRBV12-4 and TRBJ2-5; the match to TRBD2 covers 14 bases. The junction had 26 bases not matched to a gene; V was cut back by 6 bases and J by 11 bases. This CDR3 contains 20 residues. The CDR3 sequence is CASRHRMGLAGARSYNEQYF. The CDR3, as DNA: TGTGCCAGCAGACATCGCATGGGACTAGCGGGAGCTCGGTCCTACAATGAGCAGTACTTC.

The chain has TRBV3-1 and TRBJ1-6, with D perhaps matching TRBD1 (5 bases). The V end lost 0 bases, the J end lost 7 bases, and 10 bases lay between the germline ends. This CDR3 is built from 15 residues. Germline V gene sequence: CDR1 LGHDT, CDR2 YNNKEL (reference sequence). Here the CDR3 DNA reads TGTGCCAGCAGCCAAGAAGTCTGGGGGAATTCACCCCTCCACTTT. Its translation: CASSQEVWGNSPLHF.

The V call is TRBV24-1, the J call TRBJ2-2, with a tentative D call TRBD1 (6 bases). The V end lost 3 bases, the J end lost 5 bases, and 12 bases lay between the germline ends. This CDR3 has 15 amino acids. CDR1 and CDR2 (germline): KGHDR, SFDVKD. In nucleotides, the CDR3 is TGTGCCACCAGTGATCCATACAGGGAAACCGGGGAGCTGTTTTTT. Amino acids: CATSDPYRETGELFF.